This T cell receptor beta chain was recorded in a study of shared clonotypes between healthy human individuals. This CDR3 comprises 14 residues. Germline V gene sequence: CDR1 SGHNT, CDR2 YYREEE (reference sequence). After removal of 9 bases from V and 6 bases from J, the junction contained 13 bases not matched to a gene. This clone was picked up many times. Several immunoSEQ plates held equal portions of the genomic DNA taken from each subset. Generated by immunoSEQ multiplex PCR, the TCRdb table keeps only in-frame clones and is missing some. Of about 710,000 clones listed, roughly 72% are singletons.

This TCR was sampled from a woman between 25 and 40 years old in good health. The rearrangement uses TRBV5-4 and TRBJ2-7; the match to TRBD2 covers 9 bases. Sequenced sample: memory CD4+ T cells sorted from blood. The subset: CD45RA-negative fraction. In DNA, the CDR3 is TGTGCCACCTCCTTGGGCAGCGGGAGGAGCGAGCAGTACTTC. Its protein is CATSLGSGRSEQYF.